This T cell receptor (beta chain) was sequenced in a study of blood T cell repertoires in COVID-19. Germline lookup yields CDR1 MGHDK and CDR2 SYGVNS. V dropped 3 bases and J dropped 0 bases, with 9 bases sitting between them. This CDR3 comprises 15 residues. Sequenced by immunoSEQ multiplex PCR; TCRdb stores in-frame clones only, minus some. Seen here are 15,000 to 20,000 clones, around nine tenths observed once, and the top ten hold about 50%. This TCR was recovered from a human donor in a cohort sampled during active COVID-19. Sequencing was carried out using peripheral blood. The rearrangement joins TRBV25-1 to TRBJ2-1; the D is unclear. The CDR3 region is CASSDIQSSYNEQFF. The CDR3 nucleotides are TGTGCCAGCAGTGACATACAGAGCTCCTACAATGAGCAGTTCTTC. The whole variable domain, remainder taken from reference TRBV25-1 and TRBJ2-1, is EADIYQTPRYLVIGTGKKITLECSQTMGHDKMYWYQQDPGMELHLIHYSYGVNSTEKGDLSSESTVSRIRTEHFPLTLESARPSHTSQYLCASSDIQSSYNEQFFGPGTRLTVL.